Presented here are 17 T cell receptor beta chains from one specimen sequenced in a study of blood T cell repertoires in COVID-19. Repertoires were generated with immunoSEQ multiplex PCR, while TCRdb's copy carries only in-frame clones and drops some. The sample has approximately 160,000 clones, about nine tenths seen once. The sequencing sample was made of peripheral blood. The receptor set was obtained from a man aged 60 to 69 with active or convalescent COVID-19.

The chain's CDR3 is CASSIPGQTDEKLFF. As DNA, the CDR3 is TGTGCCAGCAGCATACCGGGACAGACTGATGAAAAACTGTTTTTT. The chain joins TRBV5-6 to TRBJ1-4; TRBD1 matches 7 bases. The CDR3 is 15 amino acids. Per the germline V gene, CDR1 is SGHDT and CDR2 is YYEEEE. J lost 6 bases, V lost 4 bases, and 9 bases had no gene match.

The genes are TRBV5-1 and TRBJ2-2; 12 nucleotides line up with TRBD1. The CDR3 length is 18 residues. V lost 2 bases, J lost 6 bases, and 11 bases stayed unmatched. From germline, CDR1 is SGHRS and CDR2 YFSETQ. The CDR3 loop reads CASSFEFPGQGASGELFF. CDR3 coding DNA: TGCGCCAGCAGCTTTGAGTTCCCGGGACAGGGGGCGTCCGGGGAGCTGTTTTTT.

The rearrangement uses TRBV7-7 and TRBJ2-1, with TRBD2 matching 9 bases. Germline CDR1 is SSHAT and CDR2 is FNYEAQ (reference sequence). This CDR3 comprises 15 residues. The J segment lost 3 bases and the V segment lost 6 bases, leaving 6 bases of the junction unmatched. CDR3 sequence reads: CASSLGTSLYNEQFF. CDR3 sequence (DNA): TGTGCCAGCAGTCTCGGGACTAGCCTCTACAATGAGCAGTTCTTC.

This chain uses TRBV7-6 with TRBJ2-7; 9 positions match TRBD2. Trimming cost V 3 bases and J 0 bases; bases outside gene matches: 0. The CDR3 spans 14 residues. The germline CDR1 and CDR2 sequences are SGHVS and FNYEAQ. In DNA form, the CDR3 reads TGTGCCAGCAGCTTTAGCGGGAGCTCCTACGAGCAGTACTTC. It codes for CASSFSGSSYEQYF.

The rearrangement joins TRBV10-3 to TRBJ1-2; D is undetermined. The germline V gene encodes CDR1 ENHRY and CDR2 SYGVKD. This CDR3 has 12 amino acids. Between the trimmed V and J ends, which lost 3 bases and 3 bases, there was a span of 5 bases. The CDR3 loop reads CAISEQYYGYTF. CDR3 coding DNA: TGTGCCATCAGTGAACAGTACTATGGCTACACCTTC.

A word on this clone: Compared with germline, one end of the junction differs, possibly owing to a read error. The V call is TRBV11-1, the J call TRBJ2-7, with D perhaps matching TRBD2 (6 bases). CDR3 size: 13 residues. The germline gives CDR1 SGHAT, CDR2 FQDESV (reference sequence). CDR3 amino acids: CASRRWDSHEQYF. The CDR3, as DNA: TGTGCCAGCAGACGTTGGGACTCCCACGAGCAGTACTTC.

The chain carries TRBV2 and TRBJ1-5; 9 nucleotides line up with TRBD1. The germline CDR1 and CDR2 sequences are SNHLY and FYNNEI. The V gene end was trimmed by 7 bases and the J gene end by 7 bases; junction bases not matched to a gene: 14. The CDR3 consists of 16 residues. The CDR3 loop is CASTGTGSSDRQPQHF. The CDR3 coding sequence is TGTGCCAGCACAGGGACAGGGAGTTCGGACAGGCAGCCCCAGCATTTT.

The rearrangement links TRBV6-6 to TRBJ2-1; 11 nucleotides match TRBD2. Germline V gives CDR1 MNHNY, CDR2 SVGAGI (reference sequence). This CDR3 has 14 residues. J gave up 6 bases and V 10 bases, and 8 bases lay outside the gene matches. The CDR3 region has the DNA TGTGCCACCCACGGACTAGCGGGCACCAATGAGCAGTTCTTC. This codes for CATHGLAGTNEQFF.

The V gene is TRBV6-5, the J gene TRBJ1-1; D gene unclear. The CDR3 loop spans 14 amino acids. Germline CDR1 reads MNHEY; CDR2 reads SVGAGI. V gave up 7 bases and J gave up 0 bases, with 12 bases separating them. The CDR3 protein is CASIYGGLNTEAFF. The CDR3 DNA is TGTGCCAGCATATACGGAGGGTTGAACACTGAAGCTTTCTTT.

The chain carries TRBV19 and TRBJ2-5; 15 bases line up with TRBD2. V lost 5 bases, J lost 2 bases, and 6 bases stayed unmatched. Germline V CDR1 and CDR2: LNHDA, SQIVND (reference sequence). The length of the CDR3 is 17 residues. This chain's CDR3 is CASSPGTSGGNQETQYF. CDR3 sequence (DNA): TGTGCCAGTAGTCCGGGGACTAGCGGGGGGAATCAAGAGACCCAGTACTTC.

CDR3 DNA sequence: TGTGCCAGCAGCCTCCACGGGGAAGCCACTGAAGCTTTCTTT. This sequence encodes CASSLHGEATEAFF. This sequence joins TRBV3-1 (or the pseudogene TRBV3-2) and TRBJ1-1; D is unresolved. Germline CDR1 LGHDT, CDR2 YNNKEL (reference sequence). The CDR3 is 14 residues long. V was clipped by 4 bases and J by 4 bases, with 13 bases between them.

This clone has more than one count but fewer than ten. The V and J genes are TRBV19 and TRBJ1-5; 8 positions agree with TRBD1. CDR1 is LNHDA and CDR2 is SQIVND in the germline V gene (reference sequence). V trimming: 1 base; J trimming: 5 bases; junction bases outside the gene matches: 4. The CDR3 contains 15 residues. CDR3 nucleotides: TGTGCCAGTAGTATAGGCAGGGGGCGCGATCAGCCCCAGCATTTT. Its translation is CASSIGRGRDQPQHF.

The rearrangement links TRBV5-5 to TRBJ1-2, with no clear D. Germline V gives CDR1 SGHKS, CDR2 YYEKEE (reference sequence). Trimming removed 4 bases at V and 3 bases at J, with 13 bases between. The length of the CDR3 is 14 residues. In DNA form, the CDR3 reads TGTGCCAGCAGCATCAGAAGTCTAGACTATGGCTACACCTTC. Translating it yields CASSIRSLDYGYTF.

The chain is built from TRBV4-1 and TRBJ1-4; no firm D call. V was cut by 4 bases and J by 2 bases, with 5 bases left in between. The CDR3 has 13 amino acids. Looked up from germline, CDR1 is MGHRA and CDR2 is YSYEKL. The CDR3 DNA is TGCGCCAGCAGCCCATCCACTAATGAAAAACTGTTTTTT. Translated, it gives CASSPSTNEKLFF.

This clone was observed a handful of times. The chain is built from TRBV27 and TRBJ2-2, with TRBD1 matching 7 bases. Trimming cost V 8 bases and J 1 base; bases outside gene matches: 4. This CDR3 comprises 14 residues. Germline assignment: CDR1 MNHEY and CDR2 SMNVEV (reference sequence). CDR3 sequence (DNA): TGTGCCAGCGGCCGACAGGGGAACACCGGGGAGCTGTTTTTT. Translating it yields CASGRQGNTGELFF.

The rearrangement uses TRBV5-5 and TRBJ1-2; TRBD1 agrees at 7 bases. Germline V gene data show CDR1 as SGHKS and CDR2 as YYEKEE (reference sequence). Unmatched junction bases numbered 7, after V lost 3 bases and J lost 2 bases. This CDR3 region has 15 residues. The CDR3 sequence is CASSSSRDRNYGYTF. CDR3 coding DNA: TGTGCCAGCAGCTCCTCACGGGACAGAAACTATGGCTACACCTTC.

The chain links TRBV6-5 to TRBJ1-6; D call uncertain. The V gene lost 8 bases and the J gene lost 7 bases, with 15 bases spanning the gap. The CDR3 extends over 14 amino acids. CDR1 is MNHEY and CDR2 is SVGAGI in the germline V gene. CDR3 nucleotide sequence: TGTGCCAGCGCCACGGACTTTCCGAATTCACCCCTCCACTTT. Translating gives CASATDFPNSPLHF.